This T cell receptor (beta chain) was profiled in a study of CD8+ T cells in alopecia areata. About the research overall: Tofacitinib administration to treated patients was oral, at 5 to 10 mg twice daily. Study observations and caveats: Uncertainty about whether baseline CD8+ expansion is linked to response remains, with one nonresponder. Clarity of TCR sharing across patients fell short of that in mice, possibly HLA-related. Scalp clonality and expanded CD8+ clones among the top 100 were significantly decreased by tofacitinib.

RNA extraction was followed by reverse transcription into cDNA, which acted as the sequencing template. The protocol was immunoSEQ multiplex PCR, while the TCRdb copy is restricted to in-frame clones and leaves out a portion. The sample holds hundreds of thousands of clones; about 62% are singletons and the top ten take about 0.89%. V was trimmed by 5 bases and J by 5 bases, leaving 10 bases between them. The CDR3 spans 13 residues. Germline V gives CDR1 SGHTA, CDR2 FQGNSA. For this clone: What it binds is not known.

Sample treatment: oral pan-JAK inhibitor, 5-10 mg twice daily. The chain employs TRBV7-2 and TRBJ2-1, with D possibly TRBD1 on 6 matching bases. The sample in question was CD4+ T cells sorted from blood, obtained around week 53, from a patient treated with tofacitinib. The receptor's source is a human donor with alopecia areata. Here the CDR3 DNA reads TGTGCCAGCAGCCCGGACAGTCACAATGAGCAGTTCTTC. Protein: CASSPDSHNEQFF.